These 20 T cell receptor beta chains share one sample of origin, sequenced in a study of T cell repertoires in cytomegalovirus infection. Using its own MiXCR run on the reads, TCRdb lists one record per CDR3 protein. The sample has fewer than 400,000 distinct CDR3 sequences; roughly 20% are singletons. Sequenced: PBMCs. The receptor source for this set is a human donor in good health (CMV status not recorded). Some clones in this sample may be carry-over from other donors' samples.

This clonotype was counted only a few times. This chain connects TRBV12-3 or TRBV12-4 to TRBJ1-6; D is uncertain. Trimming left V 0 bases short and J 3 bases short, with 6 bases between. The CDR3 runs to 15 residues. For the CDR3, the DNA is TGTGCCAGCAGTTTAGCGGACGGCTATAATTCACCCCTCCACTTT. This codes for CASSLADGYNSPLHF.

This clonotype has at least ten counts. The chain has TRBV12-3 or TRBV12-4 and TRBJ1-6, with a tentative D call TRBD1 (6 bases). The CDR3 spans 11 residues. V was clipped by 6 bases and J by 16 bases, with 13 bases between them. The CDR3 sequence is CASRNDDRLHF. The CDR3 DNA sequence: TGTGCCAGCAGAAACGACGACAGGCTCCACTTT.

This chain connects TRBV3-1 to TRBJ1-1; D is unclear. Trimming stripped 6 bases from V and 3 bases from J, with 11 bases between. The length of the CDR3 is 13 residues. In germline, CDR1 is LGHDT, CDR2 YNNKEL (reference sequence). The CDR3, as DNA: TGTGCCAGCAGTCTTCCGGGGTACACTGAAGCTTTCTTT. Amino acids: CASSLPGYTEAFF.

There are many counts of this clonotype. The chain is built from TRBV7-2 and TRBJ2-1, with TRBD2 matching over 10 bases. The trim removed 2 bases at V and 9 bases at J, leaving 10 bases unmatched. This CDR3 has 16 amino acids. In germline, CDR1 is SGHTA, CDR2 FQGNSA. The CDR3 nucleotides read TGTGCCAGCAGCTTACAAGCGGGGGGGCGTAGAGGTGAGCAGTTCTTC. Its translation is CASSLQAGGRRGEQFF. The whole variable domain, filled in from reference TRBV7-2 and TRBJ2-1, reads GAGVSQSPSNKVTEKGKDVELRCDPISGHTALYWYRQSLGQGLEFLIYFQGNSAPDKSGLPSDRFSAERTGGSVSTLTIQRTQQEDSAVYLCASSLQAGGRRGEQFFGPGTRLTVL.

This clonotype was observed many times. The V and J genes are TRBV20-1 and TRBJ2-5; maybe TRBD2 (5 bases). V was clipped by 6 bases and J by 4 bases, with 18 bases between them. The germline V gene encodes CDR1 DFQATT and CDR2 SNEGSKA (reference sequence). The CDR3 is made up of 14 amino acids. CDR3 in DNA: TGCAGTGCGAGCCCGGGGAGTCGTGGAGAGACCCAGTACTTC. This gives the protein CSASPGSRGETQYF.

This clonotype has just a few counts. The chain is built from TRBV5-1 and TRBJ2-7; no definite D call. Germline loops: CDR1 SGHRS, CDR2 YFSETQ. Trimming shortened V by 5 bases and J by 0 bases, and 12 bases separated the two germline ends. The CDR3 runs to 14 residues. In nucleotides, the CDR3 is TGCGCCAGCAGTCTCTTCCTCAGCTCCTACGAGCAGTACTTC. Translating it yields CASSLFLSSYEQYF.

The chain carries TRBV12-3 or TRBV12-4 and TRBJ2-3; TRBD2 is a possible D gene (6 bases). V was trimmed by 8 bases and J by 0 bases, leaving 9 bases between them. This CDR3 contains 13 residues. The CDR3 DNA reads as TGTGCCAGCGGACTATTGAGCACAGATACGCAGTATTTT. Translated: CASGLLSTDTQYF.

Concerning this clonotype: A much larger clonotype is one base distant, so this may be a read error. The chain links TRBV10-3 to TRBJ2-1, with a weak D call TRBD1 (6 bases). Germline V gene lookup returns CDR1 ENHRY and CDR2 SYGVKD. V lost 8 bases and J 5 bases, leaving 19 bases between the germline ends. The CDR3 is 15 amino acids. The CDR3 loop reads CAICGLQGWDNEQFF. CDR3 nucleotide sequence: TGTGCCATCTGTGGATTACAGGGTTGGGACAATGAGCAGTTCTTC.

The chain couples TRBV14 to TRBJ2-7, with 10 nucleotides matching TRBD2. The CDR3 spans 15 residues. CDR1 SGHDN and CDR2 FVKESK come from the germline V gene. V was clipped by 2 bases and J by 2 bases; unmatched bases: 3. CDR3 residues: CASSQTSGATYEQYF. CDR3 DNA sequence: TGTGCCAGCAGCCAAACTAGCGGGGCTACCTACGAGCAGTACTTC.

At least ten counts were recorded for this clonotype. This CDR3 reads CASSPRRAAEETQYF. CDR3 DNA: TGTGCCAGCAGCCCCCGGCGGGCAGCCGAAGAGACCCAGTACTTC. This rearrangement joins TRBV7-7 to TRBJ2-5, with D possibly TRBD2 on 5 matching bases. V lost 5 bases, J lost 3 bases, and 16 bases lay in between. Per the germline V gene, CDR1 is SSHAT and CDR2 is FNYEAQ (reference sequence). The CDR3 runs to 15 residues.

V is TRBV20-1 and J is TRBJ2-7; maybe TRBD1 (6 bases). The CDR3 consists of 14 residues. Between the trimmed V and J ends, which lost 1 base and 6 bases, there was a span of 16 bases. From germline, CDR1 is DFQATT and CDR2 SNEGSKA (reference sequence). As DNA, the CDR3 is TGCAGTGCTAGAGGAGGGGGAGAAGCGTTCGAGCAGTACTTC. This translates into CSARGGGEAFEQYF.

The CDR3 DNA is TGTGCCAGCAGCTTACCCGCGACAGGGCGGAATGAGCAGTTCTTC. It encodes CASSLPATGRNEQFF. The J gene is TRBJ2-1, the V gene TRBV7-9, with TRBD1 matching 7 bases. CDR1 and CDR2 (germline): SEHNR, FQNEAQ (reference sequence). CDR3 size: 15 residues. With 2 bases clipped from V and 7 bases from J, the junction kept 8 bases outside the gene matches.

The chain uses TRBV5-1 and TRBJ1-6; possible D gene TRBD1, 6 bases. Germline CDR1 SGHRS, CDR2 YFSETQ. The CDR3 extends over 15 amino acids. The V gene lost 2 bases and the J gene lost 6 bases, with 12 bases spanning the gap. Written as DNA, the CDR3 is TGCGCCAGCAGCTTTGGAGGACAGACTAATTCACCCCTCCACTTT. Residues: CASSFGGQTNSPLHF.

The table lists this clonotype with a few counts. The chain links TRBV28 to TRBJ2-2; no clear D. Trimming left V 8 bases short and J 4 bases short, with 8 bases between. CDR1 is MDHEN and CDR2 is SYDVKM in the germline V gene. The CDR3 runs 12 residues. The CDR3 loop is CASGLTTGELFF. The CDR3 bases are TGTGCCAGCGGGCTGACCACCGGGGAGCTGTTTTTT.

This clonotype turned up a few times. A read error may account for a junction end that differs from germline. V gene TRBV19 combines with J gene TRBJ1-5; a weak D match, TRBD1 (5 bases). CDR1 is LNHDA and CDR2 is SQIVND in the germline V gene (reference sequence). CDR3 size: 15 residues. CDR3 coding DNA: TGTGCCAGTAGTATAGATCGGGGCAGCACTCAGCCCCAGCATTTT. It codes for CASSIDRGSTQPQHF.

This clonotype was counted at least ten times. The CDR3: CASSSGAVFPYEQYF. The CDR3 region has the DNA TGTGCCAGCAGCTCAGGGGCCGTCTTTCCCTACGAGCAGTACTTC. The J gene is TRBJ2-7, the V gene TRBV12-3 or TRBV12-4; the D gene is possibly TRBD1 (6 bases). V was clipped by 6 bases and J by 2 bases, with 17 bases between them. This CDR3 has 15 amino acids.

This clonotype has a handful of counts. The chain has TRBV7-2 and TRBJ2-1; 9 nucleotides line up with TRBD2. The germline gives CDR1 SGHTA, CDR2 FQGNSA. J was trimmed by 7 bases and V by 5 bases; bases with no gene match: 9. The CDR3 spans 15 residues. The CDR3 protein is CASSPSGLANNEQFF. CDR3 DNA: TGTGCCAGCAGCCCTTCCGGACTAGCGAATAATGAGCAGTTCTTC. Drawing the rest from reference TRBV7-2 and TRBJ2-1, the complete variable domain is GAGVSQSPSNKVTEKGKDVELRCDPISGHTALYWYRQSLGQGLEFLIYFQGNSAPDKSGLPSDRFSAERTGGSVSTLTIQRTQQEDSAVYLCASSPSGLANNEQFFGPGTRLTVL.

The sample holds a few counts of this clonotype. The V and J genes are TRBV2 and TRBJ1-2; D is ambiguous. Germline V gives CDR1 SNHLY, CDR2 FYNNEI. The length of the CDR3 is 12 residues. V lost 7 bases, J lost 6 bases, and 12 bases lay in between. CDR3 in amino acids: CASTFYMDGYTF. The CDR3 DNA reads as TGTGCCAGCACCTTTTATATGGATGGCTACACCTTC.

This sequence joins TRBV30 and TRBJ2-1; D gene uncertain. The CDR3 has 12 residues. Germline CDR1 GTSNPN, CDR2 SVGIG (reference sequence). The V end lost 3 bases, the J end lost 6 bases, and 9 bases lay between the germline ends. In DNA form, the CDR3 reads TGTGCCTGGAGACCCGCACTCAATGAGCAGTTCTTC. Protein sequence: CAWRPALNEQFF.

This clonotype appeared a few times. The chain is built from TRBV12-5 and TRBJ2-7; maybe TRBD2 (5 bases). V dropped 6 bases and J dropped 1 base, with 7 bases sitting between them. Germline V gene lookup returns CDR1 LGHNT and CDR2 FRNRAP. The CDR3 runs 12 residues. Written as DNA, the CDR3 is TGTGCTAGTGGGACTACTTCCTACGAGCAGTACTTC. Translation: CASGTTSYEQYF.